The 32 T cell receptor beta chains below all came from one sample that was sequenced in a study of regulatory dendritic cells for organ transplantation. Clones were read by immunoSEQ multiplex PCR, and TCRdb kept only the in-frame ones, dropping some. Here the sample spans 9,500 to 15,000 clones, less than 70% being singletons. No antigens are known for them. Sorted subsets were CFSE-labeled and cultured approximately 5 days with allogeneic dendritic cells. What was sequenced was naive CD8+ T cells from blood cultured with dendritic cells. The subset denotes: CD45RA+ naive T cells. The receptors here all came from a human donor in good health.

This chain uses TRBV5-6 with TRBJ2-3; perhaps TRBD2 as D (5 bases). In germline, CDR1 is SGHDT, CDR2 YYEEEE. The V gene lost 0 bases and the J gene lost 1 base, with 9 bases spanning the gap. The CDR3 contains 15 residues. CDR3 region: CASSLGGYGTDTQYF. Here the CDR3 DNA reads TGTGCCAGCAGCTTGGGAGGGTATGGCACAGATACGCAGTATTTT.

V gene TRBV6-5 combines with J gene TRBJ2-3, with TRBD1 matching 7 bases. CDR3 size: 15 residues. J lost 3 bases, V lost 5 bases, and 8 bases had no gene match. The germline V gene encodes CDR1 MNHEY and CDR2 SVGAGI. The CDR3 reads CASSLDRRKTDTQYF. In DNA form, the CDR3 reads TGTGCCAGCAGTCTGGACAGGAGGAAAACAGATACGCAGTATTTT.

The gene calls are TRBV7-9 and TRBJ2-2, with unresolved D. The CDR3 length is 16 residues. Germline V gene data show CDR1 as SEHNR and CDR2 as FQNEAQ (reference sequence). V was shortened by 5 bases and J by 0 bases, with 13 bases between the two germline ends. The CDR3 sequence: CASSPPVRPNTGELFF. The CDR3 DNA follows: TGTGCCAGCAGCCCTCCGGTACGTCCGAACACCGGGGAGCTGTTTTTT. The full variable domain, its missing parts supplied by reference TRBV7-9 and TRBJ2-2, is DTGVSQNPRHKITKRGQNVTFRCDPISEHNRLYWYRQTLGQGPEFLTYFQNEAQLEKSRLLSDRFSAERPKGSFSTLEIQRTEQGDSAMYLCASSPPVRPNTGELFFGEGSRLTVL.

This chain links TRBV5-1 with TRBJ2-3, with 9 bases lining up with TRBD1. The CDR3 extends over 16 amino acids. Germline CDR1 and CDR2: SGHRS and YFSETQ. V lost 3 bases to trimming and J lost 1 base; unmatched junction nucleotides: 6. CDR3 sequence (DNA): TGCGCCAGCAGCTCCCTCCGGGACAGGGGCACAGATACGCAGTATTTT. This translates into CASSSLRDRGTDTQYF. The full variable domain, with the rest looked up from reference TRBV5-1 and TRBJ2-3, is KAGVTQTPRYLIKTRGQQVTLSCSPISGHRSVSWYQQTPGQGLQFLFEYFSETQRNKGNFPGRFSGRQFSNSRSEMNVSTLELGDSALYLCASSSLRDRGTDTQYFGPGTRLTVL.

The gene calls are TRBV13 and TRBJ1-6; TRBD1 matches 7 bases. This CDR3 has 17 residues. CDR1 is PRHDT, CDR2 FYEKMQ, per germline (reference sequence). Germline trimming cut 0 bases from V and 0 bases from J; bases unmatched to any gene: 2. The DNA for the CDR3 is TGTGCCAGCAGCTTAGGCAGGGACAGCTCCTATAATTCACCCCTCCACTTT. Translation gives CASSLGRDSSYNSPLHF.

The V call is TRBV13, the J call TRBJ2-7; a weak D match, TRBD2 (6 bases). V lost 10 bases, J lost 6 bases, and 19 bases lay in between. The CDR3 runs to 13 residues. Germline CDR1 reads PRHDT; CDR2 reads FYEKMQ (reference sequence). The CDR3 DNA follows: TGTGCCACCAGGGACTCCACTTATACCGAGCAGTACTTC. The encoded protein is CATRDSTYTEQYF.

A few counts support this clone. The chain joins TRBV4-2 to TRBJ2-1, with 8 bases lining up with TRBD2. Trimming at V came to 8 bases and at J to 3 bases, leaving 6 bases not matched to a gene. Germline V lookup: CDR1 LGHNA, CDR2 YNFKEQ. CDR3 length: 14 residues. This chain's CDR3 is CASEPGLGYNEQFF. The CDR3 bases are TGTGCCAGCGAACCGGGACTAGGCTACAATGAGCAGTTCTTC.

A single count supports this clone. The chain joins TRBV6-1 to TRBJ1-1, with 7 bases fitting TRBD1. Germline CDR1 reads MNHNS; CDR2 reads SASEGT. The CDR3 loop spans 12 amino acids. The trim removed 7 bases at V and 4 bases at J, leaving 3 bases unmatched. The CDR3 protein is CASISGGTEAFF. For the CDR3, the DNA is TGTGCCAGCATCTCAGGGGGCACTGAAGCTTTCTTT.

The chain employs TRBV27 and TRBJ1-2; 12 positions match TRBD1. From germline, CDR1 is MNHEY and CDR2 SMNVEV (reference sequence). V lost 5 bases, J lost 5 bases, and 9 bases stayed unmatched. This CDR3 comprises 16 residues. This chain's CDR3 is CASSLGTGGTTYGYTF. CDR3 DNA sequence: TGTGCCAGCAGTCTCGGGACAGGGGGCACGACTTATGGCTACACCTTC.

This rearrangement joins TRBV9 to TRBJ2-5; 9 bases line up with TRBD2. The CDR3 is 18 amino acids. Germline V gene sequence: CDR1 SGDLS, CDR2 YYNGEE. Trimming at V came to 0 bases and at J to 0 bases, leaving 9 bases not matched to a gene. The CDR3 DNA reads as TGTGCCAGCAGCGTAGGGGAGTTCCTAGCGGGGAACCAAGAGACCCAGTACTTC. Its translation: CASSVGEFLAGNQETQYF.

V gene TRBV7-8 combines with J gene TRBJ2-4; possibly TRBD2 for D (5 bases). The CDR3 covers 17 residues. The germline V gene encodes CDR1 SGHVS and CDR2 FQNEAQ. The ends were cut back, 1 base at V and 2 bases at J, with 15 bases in the middle. CDR3 in amino acids: CASSLEGPGMTKNIQYF. CDR3 DNA sequence: TGTGCCAGCAGCTTAGAGGGTCCGGGAATGACCAAAAACATTCAGTACTTC.

This chain uses TRBV4-1 with TRBJ2-1; 12 positions match TRBD2. V lost 2 bases to trimming and J lost 6 bases; unmatched junction nucleotides: 11. The CDR3 runs to 18 residues. Per the germline V gene, CDR1 is MGHRA and CDR2 is YSYEKL. CDR3 sequence: CASSQSPTSGGAINEQFF. Here the CDR3 DNA reads TGCGCCAGCAGCCAAAGCCCGACTAGCGGGGGCGCCATCAATGAGCAGTTCTTC.

V and J are TRBV13 and TRBJ2-5; 10 bases agree with TRBD2. This CDR3 comprises 18 residues. After removal of 3 bases from V and 5 bases from J, the junction contained 15 bases not matched to a gene. The germline gives CDR1 PRHDT, CDR2 FYEKMQ (reference sequence). CDR3 residues: CASSFSSSGGVLRETQYF. Written as DNA, the CDR3 is TGTGCCAGCAGCTTCTCGTCCAGCGGGGGGGTTTTACGGGAGACCCAGTACTTC.

This chain links TRBV5-1 with TRBJ1-3; tentative D call: TRBD1 (5 bases). This CDR3 comprises 16 residues. V was pared by 4 bases and J by 1 base, with 15 bases between. In germline, CDR1 is SGHRS, CDR2 YFSETQ. CDR3 residues: CASSMEGGGSGNTIYF. In nucleotides, the CDR3 is TGCGCCAGCAGCATGGAAGGCGGGGGGTCTGGAAACACCATATATTTT.

The chain combines TRBV5-1 with TRBJ2-7, with TRBD1 identical over 9 bases. The germline V gene has CDR1 SGHRS and CDR2 YFSETQ. The CDR3 spans 14 residues. The J segment lost 7 bases and the V segment lost 4 bases, leaving 9 bases of the junction unmatched. This chain's CDR3 is CASSEGQGVWEQYF. CDR3 DNA sequence: TGCGCCAGCAGCGAGGGACAGGGCGTGTGGGAGCAGTACTTC.

The chain has TRBV6-6 and TRBJ2-5; D gene uncertain. This CDR3 has 14 amino acids. Germline V gives CDR1 MNHNY, CDR2 SVGAGI (reference sequence). V lost 6 bases and J 1 base, leaving 12 bases between the germline ends. The CDR3 loop is CASSFLRSQETQYF. The CDR3 DNA reads as TGTGCCAGCAGCTTTTTGCGGTCCCAAGAGACCCAGTACTTC.

The chain recombines TRBV9 with TRBJ2-7; no clear D. The V gene's germline CDR1 is SGDLS and CDR2 YYNGEE. Deletions cut 0 bases from V and 2 bases from J, with 9 bases between. This CDR3 is built from 14 residues. CDR3 amino acids: CASSVGFRTYEQYF. The CDR3 coding sequence is TGTGCCAGCAGCGTAGGGTTCAGGACCTACGAGCAGTACTTC.

This clone appeared a few times. The chain employs TRBV5-6 and TRBJ2-1; no clear D gene. Trimming removed 0 bases at V and 12 bases at J, with 7 bases between. CDR1 SGHDT and CDR2 YYEEEE come from the germline V gene. The CDR3 loop spans 11 amino acids. The CDR3 reads CASSLASWQFF. The CDR3 coding sequence is TGTGCCAGCAGCTTGGCTTCGTGGCAGTTCTTC. Complete variable domain (other parts from reference TRBV5-6 and TRBJ2-1): DAGVTQSPTHLIKTRGQQVTLRCSPKSGHDTVSWYQQALGQGPQFIFQYYEEEERQRGNFPDRFSGHQFPNYSSELNVNALLLGDSALYLCASSLASWQFFGPGTRLTVL.

This clone has just a few counts. This sequence joins TRBV19 and TRBJ2-5, with a possible D match to TRBD2 (6 bases). Between the trimmed V and J ends, which lost 6 bases and 4 bases, there was a span of 12 bases. There are 13 residues in the CDR3. Per germline, CDR1 LNHDA and CDR2 SQIVND (reference sequence). The CDR3 reads CASREGGVETQYF. Written as DNA, the CDR3 is TGTGCCAGTAGAGAGGGAGGTGTAGAGACCCAGTACTTC.

The V call is TRBV9, the J call TRBJ2-7; 7 bases are shared with TRBD2. This CDR3 has 15 residues. Germline loops: CDR1 SGDLS, CDR2 YYNGEE. The V gene end was trimmed by 0 bases and the J gene end by 1 base; junction bases not matched to a gene: 4. The CDR3 sequence is CASSVAASGSYEQYF. In nucleotides, the CDR3 is TGTGCCAGCAGCGTAGCGGCTAGCGGATCCTACGAGCAGTACTTC.

The DNA of the CDR3 is TGTGCCAGCAGCCCCCGGACACTGGGCAATCAGCCCCAGCATTTT. Protein sequence: CASSPRTLGNQPQHF. The chain uses TRBV5-6 and TRBJ1-5, with a possible D match to TRBD1 (5 bases). The germline gives CDR1 SGHDT, CDR2 YYEEEE. V lost 4 bases and J lost 2, with 13 bases in between. This CDR3 region has 15 residues.

The chain links TRBV12-5 to TRBJ2-7; D is uncertain. The CDR3 is made up of 13 amino acids. Germline CDR1 reads LGHNT; CDR2 reads FRNRAP. V lost 1 base, J lost 6 bases, and 10 bases lay in between. The CDR3 region is CASGLGPGSEQYF. The CDR3 DNA follows: TGTGCTAGTGGTTTGGGGCCAGGAAGCGAGCAGTACTTC.

The rearrangement links TRBV6-1 to TRBJ1-6, with 7 bases identical to TRBD1. In germline, CDR1 is MNHNS, CDR2 SASEGT. CDR3 length: 19 residues. V was pared by 3 bases and J by 7 bases, with 18 bases of the junction left unmatched. CDR3 amino acids: CASSEGTYRGPRWNSPLHF. The CDR3 nucleotides read TGTGCCAGCAGTGAGGGGACGTACAGGGGCCCCCGGTGGAATTCACCCCTCCACTTT.

The chain carries TRBV4-1 and TRBJ2-7, with a tentative D call TRBD2 (6 bases). The V gene lost 0 bases and the J gene lost 0 bases, with 12 bases spanning the gap. CDR3 size: 16 residues. Germline V gives CDR1 MGHRA, CDR2 YSYEKL. Written as DNA, the CDR3 is TGCGCCAGCAGCCAAGATCTGGGCGGGGTCTCCTACGAGCAGTACTTC. This translates into CASSQDLGGVSYEQYF.

The J gene is TRBJ1-4, the V gene TRBV5-5; TRBD1 matches 10 bases. CDR1 is SGHKS and CDR2 is YYEKEE in the germline V gene (reference sequence). The CDR3 contains 14 residues. V dropped 4 bases and J dropped 8; count of bases not matched to a gene: 5. The CDR3 nucleotides read TGTGCCAGCAGCCTGACAGGGGGCTTAGAAAAACTGTTTTTT. Its protein product is CASSLTGGLEKLFF.

The chain combines TRBV4-1 with TRBJ2-2; 7 positions match TRBD1. CDR1 and CDR2 (germline): MGHRA, YSYEKL. The length of the CDR3 is 16 residues. V shed 4 bases, J shed 1 base, and the junction held 6 bases outside the gene matches. The CDR3 DNA is TGCGCCAGCAGCCCACGACAGGGCGGGAACACCGGGGAGCTGTTTTTT. It specifies CASSPRQGGNTGELFF.

The V gene is TRBV6-5, the J gene TRBJ2-7; TRBD1 matches 10 bases. Germline V gives CDR1 MNHEY, CDR2 SVGAGI. V was clipped by 5 bases and J by 2 bases; unmatched bases: 3. This CDR3 is 14 amino acids long. Here the CDR3 reads CASSTGTGAYEQYF. The CDR3 bases are TGTGCCAGCAGTACCGGGACAGGGGCCTACGAGCAGTACTTC.

V usage is TRBV4-3 and J usage is TRBJ2-7; 9 bases agree with TRBD1. V lost 0 bases and J lost 3; bases outside the gene matches: 6. The germline V gene has CDR1 LGHNA and CDR2 YSLEER. This CDR3 has 16 amino acids. In DNA form, the CDR3 reads TGCGCCAGCAGCCAAGACCGGACGGGACAGGGCTACGAGCAGTACTTC. This gives the protein CASSQDRTGQGYEQYF.

The genes are TRBV7-2 and TRBJ2-3; 11 bases match TRBD2. Trimming at V came to 5 bases and at J to 4 bases, leaving 5 bases not matched to a gene. CDR1 and CDR2 from the germline V gene are SGHTA and FQGNSA. CDR3 size: 15 residues. The CDR3 protein is CASSLTSGVSDTQYF. CDR3 bases: TGTGCCAGCAGCCTGACTAGCGGGGTTTCAGATACGCAGTATTTT. Complete variable domain (other parts from reference TRBV7-2 and TRBJ2-3): GAGVSQSPSNKVTEKGKDVELRCDPISGHTALYWYRQSLGQGLEFLIYFQGNSAPDKSGLPSDRFSAERTGGSVSTLTIQRTQQEDSAVYLCASSLTSGVSDTQYFGPGTRLTVL.

The chain has TRBV9 and TRBJ2-5; TRBD2 aligns across 7 bases. The CDR3 runs to 14 residues. The V segment lost 2 bases and the J segment 5 bases; nucleotides outside the gene matches: 6. Germline V gives CDR1 SGDLS, CDR2 YYNGEE. The DNA for the CDR3 is TGTGCCAGCAGCGTCTCAGGGACTATTGAGACCCAGTACTTC. Residues: CASSVSGTIETQYF.

The gene calls are TRBV2 and TRBJ1-5; TRBD1 might be the D (6 bases). V lost 8 bases and J 3 bases, leaving 17 bases between the germline ends. Germline V gene lookup returns CDR1 SNHLY and CDR2 FYNNEI. The CDR3 spans 15 residues. CDR3: CASLEGGGLNQPQHF. For the CDR3, the DNA is TGTGCCAGCCTAGAGGGCGGGGGCCTCAATCAGCCCCAGCATTTT.

The chain has TRBV6-5 and TRBJ1-5; 9 bases are a match to TRBD1. The V gene end was trimmed by 6 bases and the J gene end by 1 base; junction bases not matched to a gene: 4. The length of the CDR3 is 15 residues. The germline V gene encodes CDR1 MNHEY and CDR2 SVGAGI. CDR3 residues: CASSPTGGSNQPQHF. CDR3 nucleotide sequence: TGTGCCAGCAGCCCGACAGGGGGAAGCAATCAGCCCCAGCATTTT.